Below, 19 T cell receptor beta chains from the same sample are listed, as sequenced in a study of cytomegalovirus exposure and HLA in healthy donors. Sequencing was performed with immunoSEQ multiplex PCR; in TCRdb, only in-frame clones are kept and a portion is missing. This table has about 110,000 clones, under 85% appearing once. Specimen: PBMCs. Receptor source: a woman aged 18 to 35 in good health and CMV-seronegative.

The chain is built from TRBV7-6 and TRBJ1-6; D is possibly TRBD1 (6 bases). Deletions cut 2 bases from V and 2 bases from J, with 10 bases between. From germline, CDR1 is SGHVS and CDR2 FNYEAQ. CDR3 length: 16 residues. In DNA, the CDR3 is TGTGCCAGCAGCTTACAGGGGCCGCCCTATAATTCACCCCTCCACTTT. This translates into CASSLQGPPYNSPLHF.

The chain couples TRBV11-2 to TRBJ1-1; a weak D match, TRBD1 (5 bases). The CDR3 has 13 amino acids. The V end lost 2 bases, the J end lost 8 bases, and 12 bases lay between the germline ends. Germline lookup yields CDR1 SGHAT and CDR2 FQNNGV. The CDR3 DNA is TGTGCCAGCAGCTTATCGGGGGGTTGGGAAGCTTTCTTT. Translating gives CASSLSGGWEAFF.

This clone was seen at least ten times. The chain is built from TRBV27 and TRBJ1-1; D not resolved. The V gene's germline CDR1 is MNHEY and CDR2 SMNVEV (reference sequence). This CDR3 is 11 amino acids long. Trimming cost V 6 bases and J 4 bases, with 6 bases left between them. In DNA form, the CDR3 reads TGTGCCAGCAGCCCCGGCACTGAAGCTTTCTTT. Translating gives CASSPGTEAFF.

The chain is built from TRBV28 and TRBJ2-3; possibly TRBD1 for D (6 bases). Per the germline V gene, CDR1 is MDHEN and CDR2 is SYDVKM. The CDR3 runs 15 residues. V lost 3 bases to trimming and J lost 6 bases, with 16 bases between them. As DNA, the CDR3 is TGTGCCAGCAGTTTGGTGGGCAGGGGAAGGGATACGCAGTATTTT. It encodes CASSLVGRGRDTQYF. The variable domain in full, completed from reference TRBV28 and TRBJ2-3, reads DVKVTQSSRYLVKRTGEKVFLECVQDMDHENMFWYRQDPGLGLRLIYFSYDVKMKEKGDIPEGYSVSREKKERFSLILESASTNQTSMYLCASSLVGRGRDTQYFGPGTRLTVL.

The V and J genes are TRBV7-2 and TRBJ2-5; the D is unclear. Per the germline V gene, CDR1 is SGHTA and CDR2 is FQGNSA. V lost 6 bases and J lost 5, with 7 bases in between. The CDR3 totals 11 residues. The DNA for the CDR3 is TGTGCCAGCAGAAAGCTGGAGACCCAGTACTTC. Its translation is CASRKLETQYF.

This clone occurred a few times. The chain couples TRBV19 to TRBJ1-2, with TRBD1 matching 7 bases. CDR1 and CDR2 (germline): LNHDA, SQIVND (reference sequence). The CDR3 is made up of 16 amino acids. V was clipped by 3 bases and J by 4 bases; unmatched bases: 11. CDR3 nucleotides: TGTGCCAGTAGTATGAGAACACAGGGGAAGGGCTATGGCTACACCTTC. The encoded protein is CASSMRTQGKGYGYTF.

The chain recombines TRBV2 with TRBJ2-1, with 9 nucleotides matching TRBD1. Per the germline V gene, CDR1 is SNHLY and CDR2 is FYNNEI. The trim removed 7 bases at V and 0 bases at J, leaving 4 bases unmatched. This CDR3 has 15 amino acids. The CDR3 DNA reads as TGTGCCAGCAATTCACAGGGGGCCTCCTACAATGAGCAGTTCTTC. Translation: CASNSQGASYNEQFF.

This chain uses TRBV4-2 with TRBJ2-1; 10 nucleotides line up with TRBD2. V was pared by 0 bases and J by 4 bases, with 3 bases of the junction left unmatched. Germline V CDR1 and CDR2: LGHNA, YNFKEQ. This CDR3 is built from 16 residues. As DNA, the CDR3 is TGTGCCAGCAGCCAAGATGCAGCGGGGGGGTACAATGAGCAGTTCTTC. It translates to CASSQDAAGGYNEQFF.

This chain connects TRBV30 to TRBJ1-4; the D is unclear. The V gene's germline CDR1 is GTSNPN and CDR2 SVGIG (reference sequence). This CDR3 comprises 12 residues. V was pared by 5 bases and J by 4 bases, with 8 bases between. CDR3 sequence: CAWGPGNEKLFF. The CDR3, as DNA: TGTGCCTGGGGGCCTGGTAATGAAAAACTGTTTTTT.

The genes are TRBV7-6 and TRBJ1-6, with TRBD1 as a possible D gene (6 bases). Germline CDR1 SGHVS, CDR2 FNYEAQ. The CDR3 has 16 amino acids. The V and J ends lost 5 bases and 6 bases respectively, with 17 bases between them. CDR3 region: CASSPIRGGGNSPLHF. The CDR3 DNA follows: TGTGCCAGCAGCCCCATTAGGGGGGGCGGTAATTCACCCCTCCACTTT.

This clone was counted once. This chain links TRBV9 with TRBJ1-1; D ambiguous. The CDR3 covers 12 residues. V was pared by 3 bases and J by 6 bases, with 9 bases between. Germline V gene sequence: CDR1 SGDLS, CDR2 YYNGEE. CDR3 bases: TGTGCCAGCAGCGGAAGCGGGTCTGAAGCTTTCTTT. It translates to CASSGSGSEAFF.

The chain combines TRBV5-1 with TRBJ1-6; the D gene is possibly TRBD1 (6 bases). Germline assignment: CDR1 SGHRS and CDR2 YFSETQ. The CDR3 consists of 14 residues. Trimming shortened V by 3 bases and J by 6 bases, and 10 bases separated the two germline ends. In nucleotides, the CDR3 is TGCGCCAGCAGCTCGGACAGACTTAATTCACCCCTCCACTTT. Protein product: CASSSDRLNSPLHF.

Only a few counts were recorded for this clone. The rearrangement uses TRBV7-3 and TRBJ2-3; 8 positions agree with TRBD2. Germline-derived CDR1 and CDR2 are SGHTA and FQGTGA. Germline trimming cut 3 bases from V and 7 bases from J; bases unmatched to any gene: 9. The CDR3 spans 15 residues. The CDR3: CASSFTAGGVNTQYF. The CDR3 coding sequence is TGTGCCAGCAGCTTCACGGCGGGGGGAGTGAATACGCAGTATTTT.

CDR3 sequence: CASIVGVQATDTQYF. The CDR3 DNA reads TGTGCCAGCATTGTGGGCGTCCAGGCCACAGATACGCAGTATTTT. The chain joins TRBV2 to TRBJ2-3, with D hard to call. V was cut by 7 bases and J by 2 bases, with 16 bases left in between. This CDR3 is 15 amino acids long. Germline CDR1 reads SNHLY; CDR2 reads FYNNEI.

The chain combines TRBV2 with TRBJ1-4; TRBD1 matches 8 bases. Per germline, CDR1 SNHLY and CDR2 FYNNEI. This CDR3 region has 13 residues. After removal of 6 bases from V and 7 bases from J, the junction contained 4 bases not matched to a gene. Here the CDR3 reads CASRGQGGEKLFF. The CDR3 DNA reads TGTGCCAGCAGAGGACAGGGAGGTGAAAAACTGTTTTTT. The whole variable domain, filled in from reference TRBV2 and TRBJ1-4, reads EPEVTQTPSHQVTQMGQEVILRCVPISNHLYFYWYRQILGQKVEFLVSFYNNEISEKSEIFDDQFSVERPDGSNFTLKIRSTKLEDSAMYFCASRGQGGEKLFFGSGTQLSVL.

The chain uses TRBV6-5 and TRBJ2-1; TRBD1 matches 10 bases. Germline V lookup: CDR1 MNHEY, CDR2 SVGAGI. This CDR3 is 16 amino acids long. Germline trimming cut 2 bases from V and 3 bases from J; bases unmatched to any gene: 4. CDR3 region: CASSYRRTGGYNEQFF. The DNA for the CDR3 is TGTGCCAGCAGTTACCGAAGGACAGGGGGCTACAATGAGCAGTTCTTC.

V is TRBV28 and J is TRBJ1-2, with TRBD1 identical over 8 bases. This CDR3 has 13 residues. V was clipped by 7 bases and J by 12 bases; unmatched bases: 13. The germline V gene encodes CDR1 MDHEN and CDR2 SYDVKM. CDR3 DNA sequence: TGTGCCAGCACCGACAGGGGCCCCGGTCGTCACACCTTC. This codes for CASTDRGPGRHTF.

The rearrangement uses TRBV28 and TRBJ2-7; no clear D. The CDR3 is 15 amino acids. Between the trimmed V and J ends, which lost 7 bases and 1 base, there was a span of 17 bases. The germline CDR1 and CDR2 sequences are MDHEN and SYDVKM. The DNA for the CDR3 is TGTGCCAGCACAAAAGCCGGGTACCAATCCTACGAGCAGTACTTC. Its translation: CASTKAGYQSYEQYF.

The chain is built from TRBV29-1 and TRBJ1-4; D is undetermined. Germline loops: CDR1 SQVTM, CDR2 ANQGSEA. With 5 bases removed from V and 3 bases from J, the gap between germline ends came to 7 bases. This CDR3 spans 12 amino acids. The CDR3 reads CSVLQPNEKLFF. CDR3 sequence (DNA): TGCAGCGTTCTACAGCCTAATGAAAAACTGTTTTTT.